This T cell receptor beta chain was obtained from a study of blood T cell repertoires in COVID-19. The wider study: Italy, Spain and the United States were the sources of the convalescent and acute COVID-19 samples. The cDNA or gDNA used as material had been derived from T cells, B-cell-depleted T cells, or PBMCs.

Using immunoSEQ multiplex PCR, the repertoire was profiled, and TCRdb retains in-frame clones only, with some absent. The sample consists of about 200,000 clones, approximately 86% of them appearing once. The source material was peripheral blood. This receptor was identified in a man aged 55 to 69 with acute or convalescent COVID-19.

The CDR3 protein is CASSTPGTGVGKTQYF. CDR3 coding DNA: TGTGCCAGCAGCACCCCCGGGACAGGGGTCGGGAAGACCCAGTACTTC. The rearrangement uses TRBV28 and TRBJ2-5, with 10 bases that match TRBD1. Germline assignment: CDR1 MDHEN and CDR2 SYDVKM. Germline trimming cut 6 bases from V and 6 bases from J; bases unmatched to any gene: 13. The CDR3 runs to 16 residues. Full variable domain (rest looked up from reference TRBV28 and TRBJ2-5): DVKVTQSSRYLVKRTGEKVFLECVQDMDHENMFWYRQDPGLGLRLIYFSYDVKMKEKGDIPEGYSVSREKKERFSLILESASTNQTSMYLCASSTPGTGVGKTQYFGPGTRLLVL.